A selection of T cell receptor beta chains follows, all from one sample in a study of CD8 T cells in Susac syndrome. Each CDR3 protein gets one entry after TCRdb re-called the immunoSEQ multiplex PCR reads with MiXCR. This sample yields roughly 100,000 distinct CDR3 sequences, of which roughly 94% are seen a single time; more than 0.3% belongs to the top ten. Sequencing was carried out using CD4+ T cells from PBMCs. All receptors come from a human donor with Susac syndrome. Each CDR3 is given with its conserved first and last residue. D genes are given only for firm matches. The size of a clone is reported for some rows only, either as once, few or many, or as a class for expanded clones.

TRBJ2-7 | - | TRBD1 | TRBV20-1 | TGCAGTGCTAGAGATACAGGGGCTCTAGTTGAGCAGTACTTC | CSARDTGALVEQYF
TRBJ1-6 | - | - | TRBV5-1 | TGCGCCAGCAGCTTGGGGGTAGGGCCAGGGAATTCACCCCTCCACTTT | CASSLGVGPGNSPLHF
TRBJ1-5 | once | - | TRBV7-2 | TGTGCCAGCAGCTTCCAGGGTGACAATCAGCCCCAGCATTTT | CASSFQGDNQPQHF
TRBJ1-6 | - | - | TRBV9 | TGTGCCAGCAGCGTTCTGGCAGGAAGGTCACCCCTCCACTTT | CASSVLAGRSPLHF
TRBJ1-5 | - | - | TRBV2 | TGTGCCAGCAGTGCCCTATGGGGGGCAGGAGGCAATCAGCCCCAGCATTTT | CASSALWGAGGNQPQHF
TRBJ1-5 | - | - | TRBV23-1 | TGCGCCAGCGGGAAGATTGGTGGCCGAAGCAATCAGCCCCAGCATTTT | CASGKIGGRSNQPQHF
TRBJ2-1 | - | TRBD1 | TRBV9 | TGTGCCAGCAGCGTGACAGGGAACGAGCAGTTCTTC | CASSVTGNEQFF
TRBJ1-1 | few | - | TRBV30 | TGTGCCTGGAGTGTTGGATACGAGAATGCTTTCTTT | CAWSVGYENAFF
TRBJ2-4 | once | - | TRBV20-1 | TGCAGTGCTAGGACGGTAGCCAAAAACATTCAGTACTTC | CSARTVAKNIQYF
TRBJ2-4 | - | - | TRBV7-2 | TGTGCCAGCAGCTTTTTATCCCCGGGGGACAAAAACATTCAGTACTTC | CASSFLSPGDKNIQYF
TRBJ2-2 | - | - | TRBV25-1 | TGTGCCAGCAGTGACCACCCAAACACCGGGGAGCTGTTTTTT | CASSDHPNTGELFF
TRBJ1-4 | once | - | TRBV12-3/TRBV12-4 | TGTGCCAGCAGTTTTTCGGGATTTAATGAAAAACTGTTTTTT | CASSFSGFNEKLFF
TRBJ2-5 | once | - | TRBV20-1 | TGCAGTAACAGGGTTGGAGAGACCCAGTACTTC | CSNRVGETQYF
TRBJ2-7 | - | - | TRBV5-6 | TGTGCCAGCAGCCGCCGTGGGGTAACCTACGAGCAGTACTTC | CASSRRGVTYEQYF
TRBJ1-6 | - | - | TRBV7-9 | TGTGCCAGCAGCCAGGAGCATTCACCCCTCCACTTT | CASSQEHSPLHF
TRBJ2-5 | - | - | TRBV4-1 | TGCGCCAGCAGCCAAGCGGAGACCCAGTACTTC | CASSQAETQYF
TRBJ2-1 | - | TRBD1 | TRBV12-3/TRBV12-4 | TGTGCCAGCAGTTTCGCCGGGACAGAGGGGTTCTTC | CASSFAGTEGFF
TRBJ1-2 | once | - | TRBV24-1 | TGTGCCACCAGTGGCAGGGTAGATGGCTACACCTTC | CATSGRVDGYTF
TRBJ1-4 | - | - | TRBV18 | TGTGCCAGCTCACCACCGGACAGTGCAACTAATGAAAAACTGTTTTTT | CASSPPDSATNEKLFF
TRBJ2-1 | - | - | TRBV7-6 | TGTGCCAGCAGCTTACAGGGGAGCTCCTACAATGAGCAGTTCTTC | CASSLQGSSYNEQFF
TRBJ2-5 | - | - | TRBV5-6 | TGTGCCAGCAGCTTGGACGGGTCGGAGACCCAGTACTTC | CASSLDGSETQYF
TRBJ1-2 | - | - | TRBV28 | TGTGCCAGCAGTATTAACCTGGACAGCCCCTATGGCTACACCTTC | CASSINLDSPYGYTF